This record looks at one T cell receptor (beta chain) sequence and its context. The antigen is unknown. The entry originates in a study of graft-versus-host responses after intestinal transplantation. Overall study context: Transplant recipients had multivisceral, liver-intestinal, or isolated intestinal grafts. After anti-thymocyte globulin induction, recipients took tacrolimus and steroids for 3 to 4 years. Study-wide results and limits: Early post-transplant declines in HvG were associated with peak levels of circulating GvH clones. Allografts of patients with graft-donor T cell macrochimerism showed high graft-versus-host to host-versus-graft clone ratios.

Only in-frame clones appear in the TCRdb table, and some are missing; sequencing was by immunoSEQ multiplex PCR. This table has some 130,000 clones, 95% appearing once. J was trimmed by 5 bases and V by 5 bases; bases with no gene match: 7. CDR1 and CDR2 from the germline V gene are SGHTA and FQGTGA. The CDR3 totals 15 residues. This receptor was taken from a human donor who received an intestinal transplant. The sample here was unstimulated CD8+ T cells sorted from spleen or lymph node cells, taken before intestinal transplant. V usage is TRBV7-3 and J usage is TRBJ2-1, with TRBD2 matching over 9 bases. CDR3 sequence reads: CASSPGTSLNNEQFF. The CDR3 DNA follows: TGTGCCAGCAGCCCAGGGACTAGCCTTAACAATGAGCAGTTCTTC.